The rows below give T cell receptor beta chains drawn from one sample of a study of T cell repertoires in Merkel cell carcinoma. Profiled with immunoSEQ multiplex PCR; TCRdb holds only in-frame clones, not every one. The sample contains fewer than 15,000 clones, roughly 71% of which appear only once. Sequenced input: tumor tissue. All receptors derive from an adult with Merkel cell carcinoma. The CDR3 runs from the conserved cysteine through the conserved F or W. Each record gives: clone size, D gene, J gene, V gene, CDR3 protein, CDR3 DNA. The D gene is left open where the match is weak. Size is omitted from some rows. Given values are once, few, many or a class for expanded clones.

>.|TRBD2|TRBJ2-2|TRBV29-1
CSVREGASNTGELFF
TGCAGCGTGCGGGAGGGGGCCTCAAACACCGGGGAGCTGTTTTTT
>once|TRBD1|TRBJ2-7|TRBV10-3
CAISESDRDYEQYF
TGTGCCATCAGTGAAAGTGACAGGGACTACGAGCAGTACTTC
>.|.|TRBJ2-5|TRBV28
CASSLYSQETQYF
TGTGCCAGCAGTTTATACTCCCAAGAGACCCAGTACTTC
>medium-sized|.|TRBJ1-3|TRBV7-9
CASSPRAGTDIGNTIYF
TGTGCCAGCAGCCCTAGAGCCGGGACTGATATTGGAAACACCATATATTTT
>.|.|TRBJ2-2|TRBV27
CASSFVTVTLGELFF
TGTGCCAGCAGTTTCGTGACAGTTACCTTAGGGGAGCTGTTTTTT
>.|.|TRBJ2-2|TRBV7-9
CASSFRQRNTGELFF
TGTGCCAGCAGCTTCAGACAGAGGAACACCGGGGAGCTGTTTTTT
>.|TRBD2|TRBJ2-5|TRBV12-5
CASGTGLAETGTQYF
TGTGCTAGTGGTACGGGACTAGCGGAGACAGGGACCCAGTACTTC
>.|.|TRBJ2-7|TRBV27
CASSLGLLYEQYF
TGTGCCAGCAGTTTAGGACTTCTCTACGAGCAGTACTTC
>few|.|TRBJ2-5|TRBV7-2
CASSPSYQETQYF
TGTGCCAGCAGCCCTTCTTACCAAGAGACCCAGTACTTC
>.|.|TRBJ1-1|TRBV7-9
CASSWRQGRENTEAFF
TGTGCCAGCAGCTGGCGTCAGGGCCGGGAGAACACTGAAGCTTTCTTT
>.|.|TRBJ1-1|TRBV20-1
CSASPGNTEAFF
TGCAGTGCTAGTCCAGGGAACACTGAAGCTTTCTTT
>.|.|TRBJ2-3|TRBV10-3
CAISDLLGPNTDTQYF
TGTGCCATCAGTGACTTGCTCGGACCCAACACAGATACGCAGTATTTT
>.|.|TRBJ2-6|TRBV19
CASSFSGANVLTF
TGTGCCAGTAGTTTCAGTGGGGCCAACGTCCTGACTTTC
>.|TRBD2|TRBJ2-7|TRBV19
CASSDLAGVGVYEQYF
TGTGCCAGTAGTGATCTAGCGGGAGTGGGAGTGTACGAGCAGTACTTC
>few|.|TRBJ2-2|TRBV7-9
CASSLGGPTGELFF
TGTGCCAGCAGCTTAGGGGGACCAACCGGGGAGCTGTTTTTT
>.|.|TRBJ2-3|TRBV7-2
CASSLGGAYGTQYF
TGTGCCAGCAGCTTAGGTGGGGCGTACGGTACGCAGTATTTT
>.|.|TRBJ2-2|TRBV5-4
CASSSGTLNTGELFF
TGTGCCAGCAGCTCCGGGACACTGAACACCGGGGAGCTGTTTTTT
>.|.|TRBJ1-2|TRBV7-2
CASSLVGDGYTF
TGTGCCAGCAGCTTAGTTGGAGATGGCTACACCTTC
>once|.|TRBJ1-2|TRBV7-2
CASSLGLGGIGYTF
TGTGCCAGCAGCTTGGGGTTGGGGGGAATCGGCTACACCTTC
>few|.|TRBJ2-7|TRBV12-3/TRBV12-4
CASSLTENEQYF
TGTGCCAGCAGTTTGACAGAGAACGAGCAGTACTTC
>.|.|TRBJ2-7|TRBV5-6
CASSLSQNSYEQYF
TGTGCCAGCAGCTTGAGTCAGAACTCCTACGAGCAGTACTTC
>.|TRBD1|TRBJ1-4|TRBV12-3/TRBV12-4
CASSQGASEKLFF
TGTGCCAGCAGTCAGGGGGCGAGTGAAAAACTGTTTTTT
>.|.|TRBJ1-6|TRBV6-1
CASSDAIQGSYNSPLHF
TGTGCCAGCAGTGATGCAATTCAGGGCTCCTATAATTCACCCCTCCACTTT
>once|.|TRBJ2-7|TRBV3-1/TRBV3-2
CASSQSVANYEQYF
TGTGCCAGCAGCCAATCGGTGGCTAACTACGAGCAGTACTTC
>.|TRBD1|TRBJ2-7|TRBV18
CASSVDGTEPYEQYF
TGTGCCAGCTCCGTCGACGGGACAGAACCCTACGAGCAGTACTTC
>.|.|TRBJ1-4|TRBV28
CASSLGFSEKLFF
TGTGCCAGCAGTTTAGGGTTCTCGGAAAAACTGTTTTTT
>.|.|TRBJ1-2|TRBV28
CASSIGGNYGYTF
TGTGCCAGCAGTATAGGGGGTAACTATGGCTACACCTTC
>.|.|TRBJ1-3|TRBV9
CASSVGGGSGNTIYF
TGTGCCAGCAGCGTAGGAGGAGGCTCTGGAAACACCATATATTTT
>.|TRBD1|TRBJ1-2|TRBV3-1/TRBV3-2
CASSRGQGVNYGYTF
TGTGCCAGCAGCCGGGGACAGGGGGTCAACTATGGCTACACCTTC
>.|TRBD1|TRBJ1-2|TRBV18
CASSSGQVGSNYGYTF
TGTGCCAGCTCGTCCGGACAGGTTGGGAGTAACTATGGCTACACCTTC
>.|TRBD2|TRBJ2-5|TRBV2
CASAGGQGETQYF
TGTGCCAGCGCGGGGGGCCAGGGGGAGACCCAGTACTTC
>.|.|TRBJ2-2|TRBV6-4
CASSDEGGRTGELFF
TGTGCCAGCAGTGACGAGGGGGGGCGAACCGGGGAGCTGTTTTTT
>.|.|TRBJ2-6|TRBV6-2/TRBV6-3
CASSYQGAGANVLTF
TGTGCCAGCAGTTACCAGGGCGCTGGGGCCAACGTCCTGACTTTC
>.|.|TRBJ2-3|TRBV6-1
CASSEAWGTDTQYF
TGTGCCAGCAGTGAAGCCTGGGGGACAGATACGCAGTATTTT
>few|TRBD1|TRBJ2-1|TRBV7-7
CASSLGQGARNEQFF
TGTGCCAGCAGCTTAGGACAGGGGGCGCGTAATGAGCAGTTCTTC